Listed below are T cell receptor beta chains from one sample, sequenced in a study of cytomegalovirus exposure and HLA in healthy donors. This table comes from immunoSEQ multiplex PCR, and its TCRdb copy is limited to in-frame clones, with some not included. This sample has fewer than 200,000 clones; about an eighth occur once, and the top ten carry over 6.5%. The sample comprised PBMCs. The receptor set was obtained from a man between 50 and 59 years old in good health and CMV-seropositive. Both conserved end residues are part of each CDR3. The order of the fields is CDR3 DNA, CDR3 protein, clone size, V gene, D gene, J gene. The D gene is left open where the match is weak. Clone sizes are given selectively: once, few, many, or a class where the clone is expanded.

DNA: TGTGCCAGCTCACGACAGGGGGAAAATGGCTACACCTTC; CDR3: CASSRQGENGYTF; size: few; V: TRBV18; D: TRBD1; J: TRBJ1-2
DNA: TGTGCCAGCAGTGGGACAGCCTATGGAAACACCATATATTTT; CDR3: CASSGTAYGNTIYF; size: .; V: TRBV7-9; D: TRBD1; J: TRBJ1-3
DNA: TGTGCCAGCAGTTTTTTAGCGGGGGGCCACAATGAGCAGTTCTTC; CDR3: CASSFLAGGHNEQFF; size: few; V: TRBV28; D: TRBD2; J: TRBJ2-1
DNA: TGTGCCAGCAGCTTAACGACAGTCCAAGAGACCCAGTACTTC; CDR3: CASSLTTVQETQYF; size: few; V: TRBV13; D: .; J: TRBJ2-5
DNA: TGTGCCAGCAGGGGGGGTTACACCTTC; CDR3: CASRGGYTF; size: few; V: TRBV2; D: .; J: TRBJ1-2
DNA: TGCAGCGCCAGAGGTCACACGGACACTGAAGCTTTCTTT; CDR3: CSARGHTDTEAFF; size: .; V: TRBV29-1; D: .; J: TRBJ1-1
DNA: TGTGCCAGCAGCGTTCGGACTAGCGGGGAGCTCCAAGAGACCCAGTACTTC; CDR3: CASSVRTSGELQETQYF; size: .; V: TRBV9; D: TRBD2; J: TRBJ2-5
DNA: TGTGCCAGCAGTAGGCGGGGGGAAGGGGAGACCCAGTACTTC; CDR3: CASSRRGEGETQYF; size: few; V: TRBV5-4; D: TRBD2; J: TRBJ2-5
DNA: TGTGCCAGTAGTATAGCACCGAGCTCCTACAATGAGCAGTTCTTC; CDR3: CASSIAPSSYNEQFF; size: .; V: TRBV19; D: .; J: TRBJ2-1
DNA: TGTGCCAGCAGCCGAGAGCGGGGGAAGGCAGATACGCAGTATTTT; CDR3: CASSRERGKADTQYF; size: few; V: TRBV6-1; D: TRBD2; J: TRBJ2-3
DNA: TGTGCCAGCAGCCCCCGGCAGGGGGAGACCCAGTACTTC; CDR3: CASSPRQGETQYF; size: .; V: TRBV7-8; D: .; J: TRBJ2-5
DNA: TGCGCCAGCAGCCAAGTTGCAGGGGATGGAACCGGGGAGCTGTTTTTT; CDR3: CASSQVAGDGTGELFF; size: few; V: TRBV4-1; D: .; J: TRBJ2-2
DNA: TGTGCCAGCACTCCTCTGGCGGGAAGCAATCAGCCCCAGCATTTT; CDR3: CASTPLAGSNQPQHF; size: few; V: TRBV28; D: .; J: TRBJ1-5
DNA: TGTGCCAGCAGGGTGGACTGGAACACCGGGGAGCTGTTTTTT; CDR3: CASRVDWNTGELFF; size: .; V: TRBV6-1; D: .; J: TRBJ2-2
DNA: TGTGCCAGCAGCCTTCGAACAGGGGGAAGCACTGAAGCTTTCTTT; CDR3: CASSLRTGGSTEAFF; size: .; V: TRBV14; D: TRBD1; J: TRBJ1-1
DNA: TGCGCCAGCAGCTCAGGGGACGGCTACAATGAGCAGTTCTTC; CDR3: CASSSGDGYNEQFF; size: .; V: TRBV5-1; D: .; J: TRBJ2-1
DNA: TGTGCCAGCAGCTCCTTCTTAACCGGACAGTTCGAACCCCAGCATTTT; CDR3: CASSSFLTGQFEPQHF; size: few; V: TRBV7-2; D: .; J: TRBJ1-5
DNA: TGTGCCAGCAGCTCAGACAGCCGAGCAAATGAAAAACTGTTTTTT; CDR3: CASSSDSRANEKLFF; size: .; V: TRBV5-6; D: .; J: TRBJ1-4
DNA: TGTGCCAGCAGTCACTCGACGGGGGATACGCAGTATTTT; CDR3: CASSHSTGDTQYF; size: .; V: TRBV11-3; D: .; J: TRBJ2-3
DNA: TGTGCCAGCAGCTTAGAGCCTAGCGGGGGGATTAGCACAGATACGCAGTATTTT; CDR3: CASSLEPSGGISTDTQYF; size: .; V: TRBV13; D: TRBD2; J: TRBJ2-3
DNA: TGCGCCAGCAGTGGAGGAGGGACTGGAAACACCATATATTTT; CDR3: CASSGGGTGNTIYF; size: few; V: TRBV10-1; D: .; J: TRBJ1-3
DNA: TGTGCCAGTAGTATGGGACAGGGGGTTTGGGAGACCCAGTACTTC; CDR3: CASSMGQGVWETQYF; size: few; V: TRBV19; D: TRBD1; J: TRBJ2-5
DNA: TGTGCCAGCTCACCGGCCGGGACAGGGGGCTGGGGCAATCAGCCCCAGCATTTT; CDR3: CASSPAGTGGWGNQPQHF; size: few; V: TRBV18; D: TRBD1; J: TRBJ1-5
DNA: TGTGCCAGCAGTGAAGGCAGGGGAAAGTATGGCTACACCTTC; CDR3: CASSEGRGKYGYTF; size: few; V: TRBV6-1; D: .; J: TRBJ1-2
DNA: TGTGCCAGCAGTGAGGACAGGGGGGTAGCTAACTATGGCTACACCTTC; CDR3: CASSEDRGVANYGYTF; size: .; V: TRBV2; D: TRBD1; J: TRBJ1-2
DNA: TGTGCTAGTGGGAGACAGGGGGTAGGGAGCAATCAGCCCCAGCATTTT; CDR3: CASGRQGVGSNQPQHF; size: few; V: TRBV12-5; D: TRBD1; J: TRBJ1-5
DNA: TGTGCCAGCAGCCGACAGGTCCCCGGAGAGCAGTACTTC; CDR3: CASSRQVPGEQYF; size: few; V: TRBV2; D: .; J: TRBJ2-7
DNA: TGCAGCGTTGCAGGGGTCGAGACCCAGTACTTC; CDR3: CSVAGVETQYF; size: few; V: TRBV29-1; D: .; J: TRBJ2-5
DNA: TGTGCCAGCATAGGCGGAGCTAACTATGGCTACACCTTC; CDR3: CASIGGANYGYTF; size: few; V: TRBV6-5; D: .; J: TRBJ1-2
DNA: TGCAGTGCAGGAGGGAACACTGAAGCTTTCTTT; CDR3: CSAGGNTEAFF; size: .; V: TRBV20-1; D: .; J: TRBJ1-1
DNA: TGCGCCAGCAGCTTGGAGCGGGGGATCACAGATACGCAGTATTTT; CDR3: CASSLERGITDTQYF; size: .; V: TRBV5-1; D: TRBD2; J: TRBJ2-3
DNA: TGTGCCTGGAGTAGGGGCAGCTCGGAAAAACTGTTTTTT; CDR3: CAWSRGSSEKLFF; size: .; V: TRBV30; D: .; J: TRBJ1-4
DNA: TGTGCCAGCTCCCCCAAGAACACCGGGGAGCTGTTTTTT; CDR3: CASSPKNTGELFF; size: .; V: TRBV18; D: .; J: TRBJ2-2
DNA: TGTGCCAGCAGGGGACAGCGCTTCGGCGTCCTGACTTTC; CDR3: CASRGQRFGVLTF; size: few; V: TRBV28; D: TRBD1; J: TRBJ2-6
DNA: TGTGCCAGCAGCCCTGAGACTGTGATAGGTAGAAATGAGCAGTTCTTC; CDR3: CASSPETVIGRNEQFF; size: once; V: TRBV9; D: .; J: TRBJ2-1
DNA: TGTGCCAGCAGCTTAGGAGACAGGGCCAATTCACCCCTCCACTTT; CDR3: CASSLGDRANSPLHF; size: .; V: TRBV11-3; D: TRBD1; J: TRBJ1-6
DNA: TGTGCCAGCAGCCCCCGGGGGACCCAGTACTTC; CDR3: CASSPRGTQYF; size: .; V: TRBV13; D: .; J: TRBJ2-5
DNA: TGCGCCAGCACCGTTGACTTGACGCGGACCGGGGAGCTGTTTTTT; CDR3: CASTVDLTRTGELFF; size: few; V: TRBV5-1; D: .; J: TRBJ2-2
DNA: TGTGCCAGCACTCTAGGAACTAACTATGGCTACACCTTC; CDR3: CASTLGTNYGYTF; size: few; V: TRBV7-9; D: .; J: TRBJ1-2
DNA: TGCGCCAGCAGCCAATGGAGTGGTGAAGCTTTCTTT; CDR3: CASSQWSGEAFF; size: few; V: TRBV4-3; D: .; J: TRBJ1-1
DNA: TGTGCCAGCAGTAGGGACAGGGCCTCCTACGAGCAGTACTTC; CDR3: CASSRDRASYEQYF; size: few; V: TRBV6-1; D: TRBD1; J: TRBJ2-7
DNA: TGTGCCAGCTCCCAGCTTCGGGCGGGAAACAATGAAAAACTGTTTTTT; CDR3: CASSQLRAGNNEKLFF; size: once; V: TRBV18; D: .; J: TRBJ1-4
DNA: TGTGCCAGCAGTTACTCGGCGGGGCAGCCCCAGCATTTT; CDR3: CASSYSAGQPQHF; size: few; V: TRBV6-5; D: .; J: TRBJ1-5
DNA: TGTGCCAGCAGCTTTGAGACAGGGAATTCACCCCTCCACTTT; CDR3: CASSFETGNSPLHF; size: .; V: TRBV7-9; D: TRBD1; J: TRBJ1-6
DNA: TGTGCCAGCAGTTTCAGGGGTAATTCACCCCTCCACTTT; CDR3: CASSFRGNSPLHF; size: few; V: TRBV6-5; D: .; J: TRBJ1-6
DNA: TGTGCCACTTCGGACTCTAACGACGAAAAACTGTTTTTT; CDR3: CATSDSNDEKLFF; size: few; V: TRBV10-3; D: .; J: TRBJ1-4
DNA: TGTGCCAGCAGCCCCGGGAACAGGGGAGCTTTCTTT; CDR3: CASSPGNRGAFF; size: few; V: TRBV9; D: TRBD1; J: TRBJ1-1
DNA: TGTGCCAGCAGTTTTCTGGACGGGGGAAACACCGGGGAGCTGTTTTTT; CDR3: CASSFLDGGNTGELFF; size: .; V: TRBV6-6; D: .; J: TRBJ2-2
DNA: TGTGCCTGGAGTGTTTCCAGGGGTAATCAGCCCCAGCATTTT; CDR3: CAWSVSRGNQPQHF; size: few; V: TRBV30; D: .; J: TRBJ1-5
DNA: TGCGCCAGCTTCCAGGGAGGGGATAACTATTGCTACACCTTC; CDR3: CASFQGGDNYCYTF; size: .; V: TRBV5-1; D: .; J: TRBJ1-2
DNA: TGCGCCAGCAGCCTTGTACAGGGGGCAGGGGATACGCAGTATTTT; CDR3: CASSLVQGAGDTQYF; size: .; V: TRBV4-1; D: TRBD1; J: TRBJ2-3
DNA: TGTGCCAGCAGCGTGACAGTCGGCACTGAAGCTTTCTTT; CDR3: CASSVTVGTEAFF; size: few; V: TRBV9; D: .; J: TRBJ1-1
DNA: TGTGCCAGCAGACCCCGGATCTCAGGCCACGAGACCCAGTACTTC; CDR3: CASRPRISGHETQYF; size: few; V: TRBV27; D: .; J: TRBJ2-5
DNA: TGTGCCACGGGTGGCCAAAACAATGAGCAGTTCTTC; CDR3: CATGGQNNEQFF; size: .; V: TRBV9; D: .; J: TRBJ2-1
DNA: TGTGCCAGCAAGGGCAGGGGATGGGGAGCTTTCTTT; CDR3: CASKGRGWGAFF; size: .; V: TRBV6-6; D: .; J: TRBJ1-1
DNA: TGCAGTGCTAGTCCGGACAATGAGCAGTTCTTC; CDR3: CSASPDNEQFF; size: .; V: TRBV20-1; D: .; J: TRBJ2-1
DNA: TGTGCCAGCAGTTACTCTGGGGGGGCGGTCTACGAGCAGTACTTC; CDR3: CASSYSGGAVYEQYF; size: few; V: TRBV6-6; D: .; J: TRBJ2-7